The source of this T cell receptor beta chain is a study of human T cells and chemical hapten exposure (dated by TCRdb to about 2021). Regarding the complete study: For sensitization, 2% DPC in acetone was applied to a roughly 2 cm by roughly 2 cm area of upper inner arm skin. Libraries were combined into a pool for sequencing, and differences in TCR yield between samples came mainly from small differences in library volumes within the pool. Weekly therapeutic DPC doses were additionally applied to the scalp of patients throughout the approximately 24-week study period. This study followed changes in the peripheral blood TCR repertoire in vivo during primary and secondary sensitization of alopecia patients to the hapten diphenylcyclopropenone (DPC). Blood samples were taken from patients before sensitization (week 0) and at 2, 6 and about 24 weeks after DPC sensitization. Patch testing on the upper back used Finn chambers containing 0.01% DPC, with scoring done after 6 days according to International Contact Dermatitis Research Group standards. The patient cohort, mostly female, included alopecia areata with under or over 50% scalp involvement, alopecia totalis and alopecia universalis. Blood for TCR sequencing was provided by twenty-nine alopecia patients at one to four time points (pre-sensitization, 2, 6 and 24 weeks). The paper as a whole reports these results and caveats: No change with DPC sensitization was found in the number of TCRs above 1 in 1000 frequency, and no evidence of global repertoire structure alterations was found. After repeated subsampling, changes were observed in the strength of the expansion versus patch-test correlation and in the threshold at which the correlation became significant. Because all patients had alopecia, a presumed autoimmune disease, the immune response of the patients might differ from that of healthy individuals. Patch test score correlated positively with the number of PT1 expanded TCRs, reaching significance at thresholds 8, 16 and 32 but not at 4. Compared with pre-sensitization or healthy control sets, expanded TCRs formed significantly more large CDR3 similarity clusters, which is consistent with antigen-driven responses.

Trimming removed 5 bases from V and 5 bases from J; the gene matches leave 8 bases unexplained. CDR1 SGHTA and CDR2 FQGNSA were looked up in the germline V gene. The CDR3, from cysteine to phenylalanine, totals 15 residues. Only CDR3 DNA is held: 45 bases, read in frame from base 1. This clonotype occurred many times. Its binding antigen is unknown. No base quality information exists; no much larger clone differs at one position. The library relied on RACE. Sequencing was performed on a NextSeq 500. Library preparation attached unique molecular identifiers to individual cDNA molecules for quantitative, reproducible TCR counting. Both TCR alpha and TCR beta chains were sequenced from each blood RNA sample. In the authors' own workflow: A median of about 89,000 TCRs per sample was observed, with a range of about 23,224 to 690,600. V, J and CDR3 annotation of the TCR reads was carried out using the Decombinator software suite. Every sample was subsampled to the same number of TCRs (28,000) for the PS versus PT1 abundance plots. TCRs were defined as expanded if absent before sensitization and observed at least eight times at the 2-week time point. The public reads were reprocessed in TCRdb via fastp at Q25 and MiXCR, keeping in-frame beta chains. Entries that share a CDR3 protein sequence are merged under the most common genes and DNA. The V and J calls follow TCRdb's processing rather than the paper's. Present in this sample are fewer than 400,000 distinct CDR3 sequences, around 7% of which were seen just once. The top ten constitute around 8.2% of the sample.

Reading the label with the study, this specimen's time point is: patch test 1, 2 weeks after DPC sensitization. What this sample's treatment or condition label stands for: therapeutic diphenylcyclopropenone sensitization with weekly scalp DPC. Blood at each patch-test visit was drawn before the patch test was applied. Patients were considered eligible if aged 18 to 70, diagnosed with alopecia and deemed suitable for DPC therapy, and patients were excluded if pregnant. Unfractionated whole blood was collected in Tempus Blood RNA tubes, and total RNA was extracted from that blood. The sequence joins TRBV7-2 to TRBJ1-5, with 8 bases aligning to TRBD1. The source material was whole blood, sampled in connection with sensitization to the hapten diphenylcyclopropenone (DPC). The origin of this receptor is a woman aged 18-29 years with alopecia areata. Some clones in this sample may be carry-over from other donors' samples. The CDR3 reads CASSPFQGADQPQHF. The base sequence is TGTGCCAGCAGCCCCTTTCAGGGGGCGGATCAGCCCCAGCATTTT.